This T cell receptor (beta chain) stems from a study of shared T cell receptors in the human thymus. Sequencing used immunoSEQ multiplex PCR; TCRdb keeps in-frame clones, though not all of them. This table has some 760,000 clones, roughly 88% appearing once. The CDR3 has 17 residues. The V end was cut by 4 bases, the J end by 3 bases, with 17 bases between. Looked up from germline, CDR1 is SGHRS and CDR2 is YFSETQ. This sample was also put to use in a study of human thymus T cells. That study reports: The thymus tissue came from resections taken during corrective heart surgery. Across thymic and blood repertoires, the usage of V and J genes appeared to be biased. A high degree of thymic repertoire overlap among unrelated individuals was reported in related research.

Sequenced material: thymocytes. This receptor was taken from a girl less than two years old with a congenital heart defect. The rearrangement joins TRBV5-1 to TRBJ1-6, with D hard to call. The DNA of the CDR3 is TGCGCCAGCAGCATCAAGAGGGAGGTTCACTATAATTCACCCCTCCACTTT. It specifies CASSIKREVHYNSPLHF.